This T cell receptor (beta chain) is drawn from a study of cytomegalovirus exposure and HLA in healthy donors. Study-wide results and limits: Sequencing artifact likely explains a cluster of highly shared sequence variants. As immune exposure information, only CMV serostatus was available. The study put roughly 160 TCR beta chains on its list as cytomegalovirus-associated.

The table lists this clone with a few counts. Antigen specificity is unknown. The CDR3 totals 15 residues. Germline CDR1 and CDR2: SGHNT and YYREEE (reference sequence). Unmatched junction bases numbered 11, after V lost 6 bases and J lost 7 bases. 13 Jbeta primers and 60 Vbeta primers were used for the PCR. Profiling relied on immunoSEQ multiplex PCR, and the TCRdb table lists in-frame clones only, not all of them. The sample yields 100,000 to 150,000 clones, around three quarters seen once. The sample consisted of PBMCs. The receptor was isolated from a man between 40 and 49 years old in good health and CMV-seronegative. V usage is TRBV5-4 and J usage is TRBJ2-2; the match to TRBD1 covers 8 bases. CDR3 residues: CASIETGVIGGELFF. CDR3 nucleotides: TGTGCCAGCATCGAGACAGGGGTGATCGGCGGGGAGCTGTTTTTT.